This TCR beta chain comes out of a study of cytomegalovirus exposure and HLA in healthy donors. Study background: The 120 validation repertoires matched the roughly 670 first-cohort repertoires in platform, a later analysis reported.

In the case of this clone: The antigen remains undetermined.

The donors were members of the validation cohort, which comprised 120 subjects and was separate from the first cohort of 666 subjects. Study findings and constraints: TCR sequences were mostly rare, though some public TCRs occurred in many donors. The tendency of first-cohort TCR clusters to co-occur in the approximately 120 validation repertoires was identified by a subsequent analysis.

Method: immunoSEQ multiplex PCR; TCRdb's copy keeps in-frame clones and lacks some. The sample holds roughly 140,000 clones, 70% to 90% seen once. Germline CDR1 and CDR2: SGHTA and FQGTGA. CDR3 size: 14 residues. V lost 4 bases, J lost 13 bases, and 7 bases stayed unmatched. The V and J genes are TRBV7-3 and TRBJ2-1; 13 bases align to TRBD2. This clonotype originated in a man younger than 30 in good health and CMV-seropositive. The sequenced material came from PBMCs. This CDR3 is CASSSGGTSGKQFF. The CDR3 DNA follows: TGTGCCAGCAGCTCAGGCGGGACTAGCGGGAAACAGTTCTTC.